Presented here are 18 T cell receptor beta chains from one specimen sequenced in a study of cytotoxic CD8 clonotypes in ibrutinib-treated CLL. The data were produced by immunoSEQ multiplex PCR, yet TCRdb's version contains in-frame clones alone and is incomplete. The profile shows about 140,000 clones, approximately 80% of them singletons. The source material was PBMCs, sampled after 12 months of ibrutinib treatment. These receptors all stem from a human donor with chronic lymphocytic leukemia.

This clone was detected many times. V usage is TRBV7-2 and J usage is TRBJ2-7; unclear D gene. The CDR3 spans 14 residues. Germline V gene sequence: CDR1 SGHTA, CDR2 FQGNSA. Trimming removed 3 bases from V and 1 base from J, with 10 bases in between. The CDR3: CASSFEAVSYEQYF. CDR3 bases: TGTGCCAGCAGCTTTGAGGCGGTATCCTACGAGCAGTACTTC.

The CDR3 DNA sequence: TGTGCCAGCAGCCCCTTAGGGGGCGACACCGGGGAGCTGTTTTTT. This gives the protein CASSPLGGDTGELFF. The chain employs TRBV14 and TRBJ2-2; 7 nucleotides match TRBD1. Germline CDR1 and CDR2: SGHDN and FVKESK. V was clipped by 4 bases and J by 3 bases; unmatched bases: 5. The CDR3 length is 15 residues.

J is TRBJ1-5 and V is TRBV10-3; D not resolved. This CDR3 has 15 residues. Germline CDR1 ENHRY, CDR2 SYGVKD. V shed 2 bases and J shed 0 bases, with 8 bases lying between them. The CDR3 DNA follows: TGTGCCATCAGTGAGGTGGCACTTAGCAATCAGCCCCAGCATTTT. Protein: CAISEVALSNQPQHF.

The chain has TRBV2 and TRBJ2-1; 7 bases align to TRBD1. This CDR3 is 15 amino acids long. Germline V gene data show CDR1 as SNHLY and CDR2 as FYNNEI. Trimming at V came to 7 bases and at J to 0 bases, leaving 6 bases not matched to a gene. CDR3 sequence: CASKGQVHSYNEQFF. The DNA of the CDR3 is TGTGCCAGCAAAGGACAGGTTCACTCCTACAATGAGCAGTTCTTC.

The rearrangement uses TRBV7-2 and TRBJ1-2; 9 positions agree with TRBD1. After removal of 2 bases from V and 12 bases from J, the junction contained 16 bases not matched to a gene. The CDR3 extends over 16 amino acids. Germline V gene data show CDR1 as SGHTA and CDR2 as FQGNSA. CDR3 nucleotide sequence: TGTGCCAGCAGCTTAAGGGGACAGGGAAGGGAAGAGGGGAACACCTTC. It encodes CASSLRGQGREEGNTF.

V and J are TRBV7-6 and TRBJ2-2; 7 bases line up with TRBD1. The CDR3 length is 14 residues. Germline V gene lookup returns CDR1 SGHVS and CDR2 FNYEAQ. The ends lost 5 bases at V and 8 bases at J; junction bases unmatched: 8. Here the CDR3 DNA reads TGTGCCAGCAGCCCCCAAGGGGGCCTTGGGGAGCTGTTTTTT. Translating it yields CASSPQGGLGELFF.

This chain uses TRBV6-4 with TRBJ1-5, with D unclear. The CDR3 contains 13 residues. Germline values: CDR1 MRHNA, CDR2 SNTAGT. Between the trimmed V and J ends, which lost 6 bases and 10 bases, there was a span of 16 bases. CDR3 sequence (DNA): TGTGCCAGCAGCCCCCAGAGGGATGAACCCCAGCATTTT. Protein: CASSPQRDEPQHF.

This chain connects TRBV5-1 to TRBJ2-3; D gene unclear. V was trimmed by 0 bases and J by 4 bases, leaving 6 bases between them. Germline V gene data show CDR1 as SGHRS and CDR2 as YFSETQ. The CDR3 runs to 13 residues. For the CDR3, the DNA is TGCGCCAGCAGCTTGGAGGTGGCAGATACGCAGTATTTT. Translation: CASSLEVADTQYF.

This clone showed up just a few times. The chain uses TRBV10-3 and TRBJ1-3; unclear D gene. CDR3 size: 15 residues. The germline V gene encodes CDR1 ENHRY and CDR2 SYGVKD. Trimming pared 3 bases from V and 0 bases from J, leaving 9 bases between. The CDR3 nucleotides are TGTGCCATCAGTGACACGGGTCTCTCTGGAAACACCATATATTTT. This gives the protein CAISDTGLSGNTIYF.

V and J are TRBV29-1 and TRBJ1-2, with D possibly matching TRBD1 (5 bases). Germline CDR1 reads SQVTM; CDR2 reads ANQGSEA. V was shortened by 4 bases and J by 4 bases, with 16 bases between the two germline ends. The CDR3 is 14 amino acids. The CDR3 bases are TGCAGCGTTGTCAATACGGGGGAGGGCTATGGCTACACCTTC. It is translated as CSVVNTGEGYGYTF.

The chain has TRBV7-8 and TRBJ1-2; no clear D gene. CDR1 and CDR2 (germline): SGHVS, FQNEAQ. V was trimmed by 5 bases and J by 1 base, leaving 11 bases between them. The CDR3 loop spans 14 amino acids. For the CDR3, the DNA is TGTGCCAGCAGCCCCCGGACGGTTAACTATGGCTACACCTTC. Amino acids: CASSPRTVNYGYTF.

The chain employs TRBV13 and TRBJ2-7, with 7 positions matching TRBD2. V trimming: 6 bases; J trimming: 6 bases; junction bases outside the gene matches: 8. The CDR3 is 13 residues long. Looked up from germline, CDR1 is PRHDT and CDR2 is FYEKMQ (reference sequence). The CDR3 nucleotides are TGTGCCAGCAGAACACTAGCGACCTCCGAGCAGTACTTC. This sequence encodes CASRTLATSEQYF.

The rearrangement uses TRBV14 and TRBJ1-5; no clear D gene. Germline CDR1 reads SGHDN; CDR2 reads FVKESK. Trimming left V 5 bases short and J 3 bases short, with 8 bases between. The CDR3 is made up of 13 amino acids. The CDR3: CASSMGYNQPQHF. The DNA of the CDR3 is TGTGCCAGCAGCATGGGATACAATCAGCCCCAGCATTTT.

The chain carries TRBV11-2 and TRBJ2-1, with 8 bases aligning to TRBD2. After removal of 3 bases from V and 2 bases from J, the junction contained 6 bases not matched to a gene. CDR1 is SGHAT and CDR2 is FQNNGV in the germline V gene. The CDR3 sequence is 16 residues long. The CDR3 sequence: CASSFLAGGTYNEQFF. CDR3 nucleotide sequence: TGTGCCAGCAGCTTCCTGGCGGGGGGCACCTACAATGAGCAGTTCTTC.

This sequence joins TRBV19 and TRBJ1-3; D is possibly TRBD1 (5 bases). The CDR3 consists of 17 residues. Germline-derived CDR1 and CDR2 are LNHDA and SQIVND (reference sequence). V shed 8 bases and J shed 2 bases, with 22 bases lying between them. The CDR3 DNA reads TGTGCCAGTGGTACGGGGGGTCTCTGGAAACCTGGAAACACCATATATTTT. Its translation: CASGTGGLWKPGNTIYF.

On this clone: A read error may explain this, as a much larger clone is one base away. The chain uses TRBV6-4 and TRBJ2-3; maybe TRBD1 (6 bases). CDR1 is MRHNA, CDR2 SNTAGT, per germline. The CDR3 totals 13 residues. This chain's CDR3 is CAGSAGAEDTQYF. Here the CDR3 DNA reads TGTGCCGGCAGTGCAGGGGCTGAAGATACGCAGTATTTT.

This chain connects TRBV7-2 to TRBJ2-7; D possibly corresponds to TRBD1 (6 bases). CDR1 is SGHTA and CDR2 is FQGNSA in the germline V gene. Trimming cost V 5 bases and J 1 base, with 9 bases left between them. The CDR3 spans 13 residues. Written as DNA, the CDR3 is TGTGCCAGCAGCCCAACAGGGTCCTACGAGCAGTACTTC. Amino acid sequence: CASSPTGSYEQYF.

The V and J genes are TRBV21-1 and TRBJ1-6; the table's D gene call, TRBD1, was not cross checked with the DNA. TRBV21-1 is described as a pseudogene. The CDR3 runs 15 residues. CDR3 amino acids: CASSSWTGDNSPLHF. DNA for the CDR3: TGTGCCAGCAGCAGCTGGACAGGGGATAATTCACCCCTCCACTTT.